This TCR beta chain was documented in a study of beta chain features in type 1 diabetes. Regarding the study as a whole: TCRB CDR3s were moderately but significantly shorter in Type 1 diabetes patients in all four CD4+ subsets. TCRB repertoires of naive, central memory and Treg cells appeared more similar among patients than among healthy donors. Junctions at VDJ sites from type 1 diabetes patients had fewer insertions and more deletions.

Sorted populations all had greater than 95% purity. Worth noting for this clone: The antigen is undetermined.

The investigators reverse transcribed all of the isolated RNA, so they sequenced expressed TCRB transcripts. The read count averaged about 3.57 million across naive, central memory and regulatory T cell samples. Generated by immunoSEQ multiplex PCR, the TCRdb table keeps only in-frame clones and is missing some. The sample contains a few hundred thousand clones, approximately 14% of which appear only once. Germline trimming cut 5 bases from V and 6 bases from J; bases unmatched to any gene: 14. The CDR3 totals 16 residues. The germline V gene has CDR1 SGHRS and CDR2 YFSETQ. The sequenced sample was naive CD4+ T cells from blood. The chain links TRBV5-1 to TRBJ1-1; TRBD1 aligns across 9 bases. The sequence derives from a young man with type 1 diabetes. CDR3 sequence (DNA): TGCGCCAGCAGTCCTAGCTCCGGGACAGGGTGGTCTGAAGCTTTCTTT. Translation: CASSPSSGTGWSEAFF.